This T cell receptor beta chain was found in a study of human T cells and chemical hapten exposure. About the research overall: Upper-back patches of 0.01% DPC were read at 6 days. Mostly female patients had alopecia areata, totalis or universalis.

The time point was: patch test 1, 2 weeks after DPC sensitization. Treatment given: therapeutic diphenylcyclopropenone sensitization with weekly scalp DPC. The authors' total RNA extraction used unfractionated whole blood. In the authors' methods: Counts of TCRs in each sample centred on a median of around 96,000 and extended from around 24,000 to 710,000. One entry per CDR3 protein results from TCRdb running MiXCR on the RACE reads. The V and J calls and clone size are TCRdb's, not the authors'. The sample lists around 57,000 distinct CDR3 sequences; roughly 9.6% were seen once. Ten or more counts support this clonotype. Germline V gene data show CDR1 as SGHTA and CDR2 as FQGNSA. V shed 6 bases and J shed 6 bases, with 15 bases lying between them. The CDR3 loop spans 13 amino acids.

The clonotype was recovered from a woman between 40 and 55 years old with alopecia areata. Some clones in this sample may be carry-over from other donors' samples. This material consisted of whole blood, taken in connection with sensitization to the hapten diphenylcyclopropenone (DPC). The V and J genes are TRBV7-2 and TRBJ2-7, with D perhaps matching TRBD1 (6 bases). CDR3 sequence: CASSSQGQTEQYF. CDR3 coding DNA: TGTGCCAGCAGTTCCCAAGGACAGACCGAGCAGTACTTC.